This T cell receptor beta chain was found in a study of cytomegalovirus exposure and HLA in healthy donors. Worth noting for this clone: What it binds is not known. An end of the junction does not agree with germline; a read error may underlie this.

TCRdb keeps only in-frame clones here, not all; method: immunoSEQ multiplex PCR. The sample has some 200,000 clones; about 89% are singletons. CDR3 size: 15 residues. CDR1 SSHAT and CDR2 FNYEAQ come from the germline V gene (reference sequence). The study's findings and limits: Across donors, most TCRs were seen rarely, yet some public ones were widespread.

The material sequenced was PBMCs. This TCR was recovered from a man aged 25-45 years in good health and CMV-seropositive. The chain uses TRBV7-7 and TRBJ2-1; 9 positions agree with TRBD1. The CDR3 spells CASSRGGQGYNEQFF. Here the CDR3 DNA reads TGTGCTAGCAGCCGCGGGGGACAGGGCTACAATGAGCAGTTCTTC.